This T cell receptor (beta chain) was found in a study of T cell repertoires in cytomegalovirus infection. Study details: Recently identified HLA-C-restricted CMV epitopes and well-studied HLA-B-restricted CMV epitopes were used by the study. It was the public TCR beta signatures that indicated both CMV infection and matching HLA type.

The germline V gene has CDR1 ENHRY and CDR2 SYGVKD. The germline V and J ends were trimmed by 3 bases and 2 bases, with 8 bases remaining between them. The CDR3 spans 13 residues. General study results and limits: Cumulative frequency of public TCR beta families picked out carriers of CMV plus the relevant HLA.

TCRdb redid the calling of the reads with MiXCR, one entry per CDR3 protein. The sample has about 770,000 distinct CDR3 sequences; 25% to 30% are singletons. Of note for this clonotype: Its antigen is not identified.

The origin of this receptor is a human donor in good health (CMV status not recorded). Some clones in this sample may be carry-over from other donors' samples. This chain connects TRBV10-3 to TRBJ2-7; D perhaps matches TRBD2 (6 bases). Sequencing used cultured CD8+ T cells from PBMCs, obtained from culture after CMV antigen stimulation. CDR3 coding DNA: TGTGCCATCAGTGATGGGGGGACCTACGAGCAGTACGTC. Translation: CAISDGGTYEQYV.